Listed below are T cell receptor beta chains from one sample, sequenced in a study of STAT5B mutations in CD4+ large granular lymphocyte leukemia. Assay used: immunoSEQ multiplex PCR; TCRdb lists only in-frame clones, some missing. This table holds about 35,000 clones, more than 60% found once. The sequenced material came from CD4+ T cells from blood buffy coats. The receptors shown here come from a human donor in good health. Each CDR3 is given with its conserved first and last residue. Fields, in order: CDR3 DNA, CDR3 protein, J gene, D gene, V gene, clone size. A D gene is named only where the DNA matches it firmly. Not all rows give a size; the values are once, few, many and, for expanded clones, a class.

TGCGCCAGCAGCCAAGGTCAGGGTTTCGACACTGAAGCTTTCTTT | CASSQGQGFDTEAFF | TRBJ1-1 | . | TRBV4-1 | few
TGTGCCACCAGCCCGCTAGGGCGGGGGGGCATCAACGAGCAGTACTTC | CATSPLGRGGINEQYF | TRBJ2-7 | TRBD2 | TRBV15 | few
TGTGCCAGCAGTAAACGGACAGGGGGGCCCTCTTATGGCTACACCTTC | CASSKRTGGPSYGYTF | TRBJ1-2 | TRBD1 | TRBV27 | .
TGTGCCAGCAGCCAAGTAGGCGGTGGCACTGAAGCTTTCTTT | CASSQVGGGTEAFF | TRBJ1-1 | . | TRBV14 | .
TGCGCCAGCAGCTTGGAGGGGCGGCTAGCGGGGGCGTCTAGCACAGATACGCAGTATTTT | CASSLEGRLAGASSTDTQYF | TRBJ2-3 | TRBD2 | TRBV5-1 | .
TGTGCCAGTAGTCGCCGGGACAGAGGCACAGATACGCAGTATTTT | CASSRRDRGTDTQYF | TRBJ2-3 | TRBD1 | TRBV19 | .
TGTGCCATCAGTGAGTCTCTCGGGCGGGTTGAAAAACTGTTTTTT | CAISESLGRVEKLFF | TRBJ1-4 | . | TRBV10-3 | .
TGCAGCGTTGATGGAAGCTCCTACGAGCAGTACTTC | CSVDGSSYEQYF | TRBJ2-7 | . | TRBV29-1 | .
TGTGCCAGCAGCTCCAGTCTTAACTATGGCTACACCTTC | CASSSSLNYGYTF | TRBJ1-2 | . | TRBV6-5 | .
TGTGCCAGCAGCTTAGCGACGGGAGAATACGAGCAGTACTTC | CASSLATGEYEQYF | TRBJ2-7 | . | TRBV7-2 | .
TGTGCCAGCAGTCTATGGACCGGGACAGGGTCTCATGAAAAACTGTTTTTT | CASSLWTGTGSHEKLFF | TRBJ1-4 | TRBD1 | TRBV7-9 | few
TGTGCCACCAGCAGAGATCAGGGGGATCAGCCCCAGCATTTT | CATSRDQGDQPQHF | TRBJ1-5 | TRBD1 | TRBV15 | few
TGTGCCAGCAGTGCCCTACAGGGAAGCGAGCAGTACTTC | CASSALQGSEQYF | TRBJ2-7 | . | TRBV6-1 | .
TGTGCCTCCAAAACGGACAGGAGCACAGATACGCAGTATTTT | CASKTDRSTDTQYF | TRBJ2-3 | TRBD1 | TRBV30 | .
TGTGCCAGTAGTAACGAGAGGCCTACTGAAGCTTTCTTT | CASSNERPTEAFF | TRBJ1-1 | . | TRBV19 | .
TGTGCCATCAGGGGGGGCGGGCCGGAGGGACCCCGGGCCCGGGCGCTCACCTTC | CAIRGGGPEGPRARALTF | TRBJ1-2 | . | TRBV10-3 | .
TGTGCCTGGAGTGTACTTGAGGGGCAAGGGACCCAGTACTTC | CAWSVLEGQGTQYF | TRBJ2-5 | . | TRBV30 | .
TGTGCCAGCTCCCGGGGCCCCGTCGGAGAGACCCAGTACTTC | CASSRGPVGETQYF | TRBJ2-5 | . | TRBV5-4 | .
TGTGCCAGCAGCTTAGATGGGGGGGGGACTGAAGCTTTCTTT | CASSLDGGGTEAFF | TRBJ1-1 | . | TRBV7-8 | .
TGCGCCAGCAGTCGGGGGACGTCTTTCTACGAGCAGTACTTC | CASSRGTSFYEQYF | TRBJ2-7 | . | TRBV5-1 | .
TGTGCCAGCAGCCTCCCCCCCTTGGGCTACGAGCAGTACTTC | CASSLPPLGYEQYF | TRBJ2-7 | . | TRBV28 | .
TGTGCCAGCAGCCCCTCCCCGACAGGGGGCGGGTCCAAAAACATTCAGTACTTC | CASSPSPTGGGSKNIQYF | TRBJ2-4 | TRBD1 | TRBV5-4 | .
TGTGCCAGCAGTTTATATGGCGGGAGCACCTACGAGCAGTACTTC | CASSLYGGSTYEQYF | TRBJ2-7 | TRBD2 | TRBV27 | .
TGTGCCAGCAGGACCAACGGGGGAGTCAACACCGGGGAGCTGTTTTTT | CASRTNGGVNTGELFF | TRBJ2-2 | . | TRBV28 | .
TGCGCCAGCAGCTCGGTGGGACAGGGCAGGCACACTGAAGCTTTCTTT | CASSSVGQGRHTEAFF | TRBJ1-1 | TRBD1 | TRBV5-1 | .
TGTGCCTGGAGGCCCCGTTTAGCTAGCACCTACGAGCAGTACTTC | CAWRPRLASTYEQYF | TRBJ2-7 | . | TRBV30 | .
TGTGCCAGCAGATACCAAGGGGCTACCTACGAGCAGTACTTC | CASRYQGATYEQYF | TRBJ2-7 | . | TRBV6-1 | .
TGCAGCGTTCTATCTCCGAGGACTAGCGGGAGCGGGGAGCTGTTTTTT | CSVLSPRTSGSGELFF | TRBJ2-2 | TRBD2 | TRBV29-1 | .
TGTGCCAGCAGCCCTGGGGGGACAGCACTTAACTATGGCTACACCTTC | CASSPGGTALNYGYTF | TRBJ1-2 | TRBD1 | TRBV5-4 | .
TGTGCCAGCAGCTGGGGACAGGCGGGTGCCACAAATACGCAGTATTTT | CASSWGQAGATNTQYF | TRBJ2-3 | TRBD1 | TRBV5-4 | .
TGTGCCAGCAGCCGCGTGGACGGTAATCAGCCCCAGCATTTT | CASSRVDGNQPQHF | TRBJ1-5 | . | TRBV7-2 | .
TGTGCCAGTAGTATAGATGGGGCAGGGCGACCGCCCCAGCATTTT | CASSIDGAGRPPQHF | TRBJ1-5 | . | TRBV19 | .
TGTGCCAGCAGTTCAGCCGGGACTAGCGGAGAAGAGACCCAGTACTTC | CASSSAGTSGEETQYF | TRBJ2-5 | TRBD2 | TRBV27 | few
TGTGCCAGCAGCTCACCGTTCCCGACAAGGGACAGGGCGAACACCGGGGAGCTGTTTTTT | CASSSPFPTRDRANTGELFF | TRBJ2-2 | TRBD1 | TRBV5-4 | .
TGTGCCAGCAGGAGCCCCCGGACTAGCGGTCTCACAGATACGCAGTATTTT | CASRSPRTSGLTDTQYF | TRBJ2-3 | TRBD2 | TRBV7-8 | .
TGTGCCAGTAGTATGGGTCTAGATACAGATACGCAGTATTTT | CASSMGLDTDTQYF | TRBJ2-3 | . | TRBV19 | .
TGTGCCAGCAGGTTCGGGGGGGATACGCAGTATTTT | CASRFGGDTQYF | TRBJ2-3 | TRBD2 | TRBV5-6 | .
TGTGCCAGCTCGCAACTCGGGGGTAATGAAAAACTGTTTTTT | CASSQLGGNEKLFF | TRBJ1-4 | . | TRBV18 | .
TGTGCCAGCAGCTTGGCCCGTTTCTACGAGCAGTACTTC | CASSLARFYEQYF | TRBJ2-7 | . | TRBV5-6 | .
TGCGCCAGCAGCCAATGGGACAGGGCAGAGACCCAGTACTTC | CASSQWDRAETQYF | TRBJ2-5 | TRBD1 | TRBV4-1 | .
TGCGCCAGCAGCGCCGGGACCCCCAACACTGAAGCTTTCTTT | CASSAGTPNTEAFF | TRBJ1-1 | . | TRBV5-1 | .